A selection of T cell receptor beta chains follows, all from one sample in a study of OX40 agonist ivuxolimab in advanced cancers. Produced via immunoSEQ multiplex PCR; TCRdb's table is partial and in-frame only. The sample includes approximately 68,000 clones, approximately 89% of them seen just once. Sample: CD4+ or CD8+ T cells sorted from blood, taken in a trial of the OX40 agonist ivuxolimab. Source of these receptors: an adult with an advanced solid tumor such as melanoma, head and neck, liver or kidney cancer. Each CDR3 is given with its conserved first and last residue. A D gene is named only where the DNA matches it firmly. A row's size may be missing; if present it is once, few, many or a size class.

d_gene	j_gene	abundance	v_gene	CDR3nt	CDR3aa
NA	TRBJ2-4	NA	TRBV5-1	TGCGCCAGCAGCTTTTCTGAAGGATCAGCCAAAAACATTCAGTACTTC	CASSFSEGSAKNIQYF
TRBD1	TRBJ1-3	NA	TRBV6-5	TGTGCCAGCAATAAAGAGGGGGCGCCTGGAAACACCATATATTTT	CASNKEGAPGNTIYF
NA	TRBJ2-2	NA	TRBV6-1	TGTGCCAGCAGTGAATTGCGGGGACCCGGAACCGGGGAGCTGTTTTTT	CASSELRGPGTGELFF
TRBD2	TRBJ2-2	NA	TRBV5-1	TGCGCCAGCAGCTTGTCGGTTGGCGGGAGGGCCGACGGGGAGCTGTTTTTT	CASSLSVGGRADGELFF
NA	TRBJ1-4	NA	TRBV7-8	TGTGCCAGCGTCGGCGGGGAAAAACTGTTTTTT	CASVGGEKLFF
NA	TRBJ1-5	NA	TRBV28	TGTGCCAGCAGCCTATTAGGCAATCAGCCCCAGCATTTT	CASSLLGNQPQHF
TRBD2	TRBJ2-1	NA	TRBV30	TGTGCCTGGGGACTAGCGGGAGGAAGTCCCTACAATGAGCAGTTCTTC	CAWGLAGGSPYNEQFF
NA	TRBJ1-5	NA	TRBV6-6	TGTGCCAGCAGTTTAGGAGGTGAGGTTTGGCAGCCCCAGCATTTT	CASSLGGEVWQPQHF
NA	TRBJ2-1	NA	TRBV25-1	TGTGCCAGCAGTGAAAGTGGCGGCAGCTACAATGAGCAGTTCTTC	CASSESGGSYNEQFF
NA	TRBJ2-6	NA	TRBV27	TGTGCCAGCAAGGAGGTAGCTTCTGGGGCCAACGTCCTGACTTTC	CASKEVASGANVLTF
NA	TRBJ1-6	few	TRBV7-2	TGTGCCAGCAGCTTTTCCCGGGGCTCACCCCTCCACTTT	CASSFSRGSPLHF
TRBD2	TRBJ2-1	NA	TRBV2	TGTGCCAGCAGTGCTAGCGGGAGGGCCGGGGAGCAGTTCTTC	CASSASGRAGEQFF
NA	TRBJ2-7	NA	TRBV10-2	TGCGCCAGCAGTGAGAAATTCCCGGGGTCCTACGAGCAGTACTTC	CASSEKFPGSYEQYF
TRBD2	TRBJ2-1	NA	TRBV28	TGTGCCAGCAGGACTAGCGTCAATGAGCAGTTCTTC	CASRTSVNEQFF
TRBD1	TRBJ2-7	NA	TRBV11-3	TGTGCCAGCAGCCAGGGGGGACAGGCGAACTACGAGCAGTACTTC	CASSQGGQANYEQYF
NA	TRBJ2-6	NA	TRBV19	TGTGCCAGTAGTATCGGACCCGGATCTGGGGCCAACGTCCTGACTTTC	CASSIGPGSGANVLTF
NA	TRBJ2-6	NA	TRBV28	TGTGCCAGCAGTTTAAGAGAGGGACTGGCTGGGGCCAACGTCCTGACTTTC	CASSLREGLAGANVLTF
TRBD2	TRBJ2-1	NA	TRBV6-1	TGTGCCAGCCTGGATAGCGGGAGCAACAATGAGCAGTTCTTC	CASLDSGSNNEQFF
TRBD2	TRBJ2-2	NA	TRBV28	TGTGCCACCAGTAGCGGGGGAACGAACGGGGAGCTGTTTTTT	CATSSGGTNGELFF
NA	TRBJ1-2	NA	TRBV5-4	TGTGCCAGCAGCTCAGGTGGGCTAACTAACTATGGCTACACCTTC	CASSSGGLTNYGYTF
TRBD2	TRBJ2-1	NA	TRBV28	TGTGCCAGCAGGGCCGGCGGGAGCATACACAATGAGCAGTTCTTC	CASRAGGSIHNEQFF
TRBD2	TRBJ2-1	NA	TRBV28	TGTGCCAGCAGTTCCTCTAGCGGGAGAGACTACAATGAGCAGTTCTTC	CASSSSSGRDYNEQFF
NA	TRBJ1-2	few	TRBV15	TGTGCCACCAGCAACGACATCAGAGAGGGCTACACCTTC	CATSNDIREGYTF
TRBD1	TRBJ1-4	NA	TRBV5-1	TGCGCCAGCAGCCCGGACAGGGTCAGGAAACTGTTTTTT	CASSPDRVRKLFF
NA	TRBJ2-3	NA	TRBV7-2	TGTGCCAGCAGCTATTTCACAGATACGCAGTATTTT	CASSYFTDTQYF
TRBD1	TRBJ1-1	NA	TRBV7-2	TGTGCCAGCAGCCCGAGGACAGGGCTCCCTGAAGCTTTCTTT	CASSPRTGLPEAFF
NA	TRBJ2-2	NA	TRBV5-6	TGTGCCAGCAGCTTGGTGGGGTCTACCGGGGAGCTGTTTTTT	CASSLVGSTGELFF
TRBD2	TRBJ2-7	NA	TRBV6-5	TGTGCCAGCAGTGCCGGGGGGGGGCGGTTATACGAGCAGTACTTC	CASSAGGGRLYEQYF
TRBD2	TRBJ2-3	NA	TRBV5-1	TGCGCCAGCAGCTTCTTAGCGGGAAGTACAGATACGCAGTATTTT	CASSFLAGSTDTQYF
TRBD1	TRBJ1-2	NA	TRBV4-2	TGTGCCAGCAGCCAGGCCGGGACAGGCTATGGCTACACCTTC	CASSQAGTGYGYTF
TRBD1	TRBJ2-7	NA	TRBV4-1	TGCGCCAGCAGCCAGGGACAGGGTAACCACGAGCAGTACTTC	CASSQGQGNHEQYF
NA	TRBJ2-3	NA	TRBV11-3	TGTGCCAGCAGCGCACGGGTCTTGGATACGCAGTATTTT	CASSARVLDTQYF
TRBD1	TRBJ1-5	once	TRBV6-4	TGTGCCAACCAGGGACAGGGGCAATTCCAGCCCCAGCATTTT	CANQGQGQFQPQHF
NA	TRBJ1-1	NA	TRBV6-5	TGTGCCAGCAGTTACTCGTCTGGAGCTTTCTTT	CASSYSSGAFF
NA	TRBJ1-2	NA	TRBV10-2	TGCGCCACCGAGGACAGAGCTAACTATGGCTACACCTTC	CATEDRANYGYTF
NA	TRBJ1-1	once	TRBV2	TGTGCCAGCAGGCAGGAGGGGGGGCTGACTGAAGCTTTCTTT	CASRQEGGLTEAFF
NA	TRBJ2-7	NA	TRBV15	TGTGCCACCAGCAGAGTGACATCCTCCTACGAGCAGTACTTC	CATSRVTSSYEQYF
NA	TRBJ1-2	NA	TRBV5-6	TGTGCCAGCAGCTTGGAACAGGGCTACACCTTC	CASSLEQGYTF
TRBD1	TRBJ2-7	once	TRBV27	TGTGCCAGCAGTCCCTGGGACAGGGTAAGCGAGCAGTACTTC	CASSPWDRVSEQYF
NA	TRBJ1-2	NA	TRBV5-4	TGTGCCAGCAGCTTGGGGGGGACATTTGAAGGCTATGGCTACACCTTC	CASSLGGTFEGYGYTF